This TCR beta chain was sequenced in a study of OX40 agonist ivuxolimab in advanced cancers. Study results and caveats: Some nonresponders additionally presented with little normalized T-cell clonal expansion.

Germline lookup yields CDR1 MNHNY and CDR2 SVGAGI (reference sequence). Trimming pared 2 bases from V and 8 bases from J, leaving 13 bases between. This CDR3 has 14 residues. Sequencing used immunoSEQ multiplex PCR; TCRdb keeps in-frame clones, though not all of them. The repertoire includes 83,000 or so clones, just over 85% of them detected once, and 1.5% to 2% sits in the top ten. About this clone itself: What it binds is unknown.

This chain links TRBV6-6 with TRBJ1-5; a possible D gene is TRBD1 (5 bases). This TCR derives from an adult with an advanced solid tumor such as melanoma, head and neck, liver or kidney cancer. The sample consisted of CD4+ or CD8+ T cells sorted from blood, taken in a trial of the OX40 agonist ivuxolimab. The DNA of the CDR3 is TGTGCCAGCAGTTACGAAGGGGCAAGGGAGCCCCAGCATTTT. It translates to CASSYEGAREPQHF.